A selection of T cell receptor beta chains follows, all from one sample in a study of blood T cell repertoires in COVID-19. Some clones are missing from TCRdb's copy, which holds only in-frame ones; the method was immunoSEQ multiplex PCR. The profile covers more than 300,000 clones, with about nine tenths appearing a single time and less than 11% taken by the ten largest. Input material: PBMCs or T cells enriched from blood (not recorded which). The origin of the receptors is a woman between 18 and 30 years old who had recovered from COVID-19. Each CDR3 is given with its conserved first and last residue. D genes are given only for firm matches. Rows may omit the clone size; those that give it use once, few, many or a size class.

j_gene	d_gene	abundance	v_gene	CDR3aa	CDR3nt
TRBJ2-7	TRBD2	NA	TRBV6-5	CASSYGAGAYEQYF	TGTGCCAGCAGTTACGGTGCGGGAGCCTACGAGCAGTACTTC
TRBJ1-2	NA	NA	TRBV19	CASSIKGDDGYTF	TGTGCCAGTAGTATAAAGGGAGACGATGGCTACACCTTC
TRBJ1-1	TRBD1	NA	TRBV5-6	CASSLVGQGSEAFF	TGTGCCAGCAGCTTGGTGGGACAGGGCTCTGAAGCTTTCTTT
TRBJ1-2	NA	NA	TRBV7-6	CASSLNGGLPRYGYTF	TGTGCCAGCAGCTTAAACGGGGGGCTCCCCCGATATGGCTACACCTTC
TRBJ1-2	TRBD1	NA	TRBV19	CATQTRQGENYGYTF	TGTGCCACCCAAACGAGGCAGGGGGAAAACTATGGCTACACCTTC
TRBJ1-3	NA	once	TRBV9	CASSGSKLTSGNTIYF	TGTGCCAGCAGCGGATCCAAGCTAACCTCTGGAAACACCATATATTTT
TRBJ1-1	NA	NA	TRBV13	CASSFEANEAFF	TGTGCCAGCAGCTTTGAGGCTAATGAAGCTTTCTTT
TRBJ2-1	TRBD2	NA	TRBV24-1	CATSDPTSGSYNEQFF	TGTGCCACCAGTGACCCTACTAGCGGTTCCTACAATGAGCAGTTCTTC
TRBJ2-2	NA	NA	TRBV19	CASSIPADSANTGELFF	TGTGCCAGTAGTATTCCGGCGGACTCAGCGAACACCGGGGAGCTGTTTTTT
TRBJ1-1	TRBD1	once	TRBV6-5	CASSLNRGVAFF	TGTGCCAGCAGTTTAAACAGGGGGGTAGCTTTCTTT
TRBJ2-7	TRBD1	NA	TRBV19	CASSFSTGASYEQYF	TGTGCCAGTAGCTTCTCGACAGGGGCATCCTACGAGCAGTACTTC
TRBJ1-2	NA	NA	TRBV5-6	CASSQWDISGYTF	TGTGCCAGCAGCCAATGGGACATCTCCGGCTACACCTTC
TRBJ1-5	NA	NA	TRBV2	CASSEAPGNYQPQHF	TGTGCCAGCAGTGAAGCGCCCGGGAACTATCAGCCCCAGCATTTT
TRBJ1-4	TRBD1	NA	TRBV5-1	CASSLNFGQGLEKLFF	TGCGCCAGCAGCTTGAATTTTGGACAGGGTCTAGAAAAACTGTTTTTT
TRBJ1-2	TRBD1	NA	TRBV27	CASSLSTGNGYTF	TGTGCCAGCAGTTTATCGACAGGGAATGGCTACACCTTC
TRBJ2-2	TRBD2	NA	TRBV7-7	CASSPLGLGGGGELFF	TGTGCTAGCAGCCCATTGGGACTAGGCGGCGGCGGGGAGCTGTTTTTT
TRBJ1-5	TRBD1	NA	TRBV2	CASSEGDRGSNQPQHF	TGTGCCAGCAGTGAAGGGGACAGGGGGAGCAATCAGCCCCAGCATTTT
TRBJ1-3	TRBD1	NA	TRBV19	CASSTHPTGKGNTIYF	TGTGCCAGTAGTACCCACCCGACAGGGAAAGGAAACACCATATATTTT
TRBJ1-1	TRBD1	NA	TRBV18	CASSRDRDAEAFF	TGTGCCAGCTCTAGAGACAGGGACGCTGAAGCTTTCTTT
TRBJ1-1	TRBD1	few	TRBV6-1	CASSEPRHSTGGEAFF	TGTGCCAGCAGTGAACCCCGTCATTCGACAGGGGGAGAAGCTTTCTTT
TRBJ2-5	TRBD2	NA	TRBV5-1	CASSANSGGNQETQYF	TGCGCCAGCAGCGCAAATAGCGGGGGCAATCAAGAGACCCAGTACTTC
TRBJ1-3	NA	NA	TRBV7-9	CASSGRVDASGNTIYF	TGTGCCAGCAGCGGGAGAGTGGATGCCTCTGGAAACACCATATATTTT
TRBJ2-7	NA	NA	TRBV14	CASSQTGSYEQYF	TGTGCCAGCAGCCAAACAGGGTCCTACGAGCAGTACTTC
TRBJ2-5	NA	NA	TRBV12-3/TRBV12-4	CASSLGSGSYF	TGTGCCAGCAGTTTAGGGTCAGGGTCGTACTTC
TRBJ1-1	NA	NA	TRBV6-1	CASSDSWTEAFF	TGTGCCAGCAGTGACAGTTGGACTGAAGCTTTCTTT
TRBJ1-1	TRBD1	NA	TRBV27	CASRLPGQGYTEAFF	TGTGCCAGCCGACTTCCGGGACAGGGCTACACTGAAGCTTTCTTT
TRBJ2-6	TRBD1	NA	TRBV5-1	CASSGTGFSGANVLTF	TGCGCCAGCAGCGGGACAGGATTCTCTGGGGCCAACGTCCTGACTTTC
TRBJ1-1	NA	NA	TRBV19	CASTPRDGNTEAFF	TGTGCCAGTACCCCCAGGGATGGGAACACTGAAGCTTTCTTT
TRBJ1-1	NA	once	TRBV6-5	CASNLSGLLEAFF	TGTGCCAGCAATTTGTCGGGACTTCTTGAAGCTTTCTTT
TRBJ1-1	NA	NA	TRBV18	CASSSQRAEAFF	TGTGCCAGCTCTTCTCAGAGGGCTGAAGCTTTCTTT
TRBJ2-5	NA	NA	TRBV6-6	CASNPGGLQETQYF	TGTGCCAGCAACCCCGGAGGATTACAAGAGACCCAGTACTTC
TRBJ2-3	TRBD2	NA	TRBV18	CASSPQRLAGDADTQYF	TGTGCCAGCTCACCACAAAGACTAGCGGGAGACGCAGATACGCAGTATTTT
TRBJ2-7	TRBD2	NA	TRBV7-6	CASSASSGRGYEQYF	TGTGCCAGCAGCGCCAGTAGCGGGAGGGGATACGAGCAGTACTTC
TRBJ2-7	TRBD1	NA	TRBV5-5	CASSKTTGSSYEQYF	TGTGCCAGCAGCAAAACGACAGGGAGCTCCTACGAGCAGTACTTC
TRBJ1-2	TRBD1	NA	TRBV19	CASNLIRGPNGYTF	TGTGCCAGTAACCTTATCAGGGGGCCGAATGGCTACACCTTC
TRBJ2-7	NA	NA	TRBV9	CASSVGGGETYEQYF	TGTGCCAGCAGCGTAGGAGGGGGGGAAACCTACGAGCAGTACTTC
TRBJ2-7	NA	NA	TRBV6-5	CASCQDLTYEQYF	TGTGCCAGTTGTCAGGATCTTACCTACGAGCAGTACTTC
TRBJ1-1	NA	NA	TRBV6-5	CASSFRQQNTEAFF	TGTGCCAGCAGTTTCAGACAGCAGAACACTGAAGCTTTCTTT
TRBJ2-5	NA	NA	TRBV3-1/TRBV3-2	CASSLSETQYF	TGTGCCAGCAGCCTCTCAGAGACCCAGTACTTC
TRBJ2-7	TRBD1	NA	TRBV18	CASSPLTGTGIAYEQYF	TGTGCCAGCTCACCACTAACCGGGACAGGGATTGCCTACGAGCAGTACTTC
TRBJ1-2	NA	NA	TRBV23-1	CASSQRGGGYTF	TGCGCCAGCAGTCAAAGGGGGGGTGGCTACACCTTC
TRBJ2-1	TRBD1	once	TRBV14	CASSHFTGGGYNEQFF	TGTGCCAGCAGCCACTTTACAGGGGGCGGGTACAATGAGCAGTTCTTC